This TCR beta chain was sequenced during a study of blood T cell repertoires in COVID-19. Study as a whole: The study drew acute and convalescent COVID-19 samples from the United States, Italy and Spain. Sources were T cells, B-cell-depleted T cells, or PBMCs; the material itself was cDNA or gDNA.

This clone occurred a few times. The table came from immunoSEQ multiplex PCR; TCRdb's copy has only in-frame clones and leaves some out. The table has 85,000 to 100,000 clones, about 78% seen once. Sequencing was done on a sample of peripheral blood. This receptor was obtained from a man in his forties or fifties who had recovered from COVID-19.

CDR3 amino acids: CSVEDPLATDTQYF. CDR3 in DNA: TGCAGCGTTGAAGATCCTCTAGCCACAGATACGCAGTATTTT. This sequence joins TRBV29-1 and TRBJ2-3, with a possible D match to TRBD2 (5 bases). Germline V lookup: CDR1 SQVTM, CDR2 ANQGSEA. Trimming took off 0 bases at V and 2 bases at J, with 9 bases between the two ends. The CDR3 extends over 14 amino acids.